One and the same sample provided the 3 T cell receptor beta chains below, sequenced in a study of shared clonotypes between healthy human individuals. Profiled with immunoSEQ multiplex PCR; TCRdb holds only in-frame clones, not every one. In the table there are about 460,000 clones, 77% of which are singletons. Sequencing was done on a sample of PBMCs. The receptors derive from a woman in her thirties or forties in good health. Some clones in this sample may be carry-over from other donors' samples.

This sequence joins TRBV28 and TRBJ1-4; 7 bases agree with TRBD1. Germline values: CDR1 MDHEN, CDR2 SYDVKM. There are 18 residues in the CDR3. V gave up 4 bases and J gave up 7 bases; unmatched junction bases: 18. The CDR3 DNA reads as TGTGCCAGCAGTTCCTCGTACCGCCTCAGGGGGGGGAGTGAAAAACTGTTTTTT. This gives the protein CASSSSYRLRGGSEKLFF.

The chain couples TRBV7-7 to TRBJ2-5; tentatively, D is TRBD2 (6 bases). Germline V gene sequence: CDR1 SSHAT, CDR2 FNYEAQ (reference sequence). The CDR3 contains 14 residues. The V gene lost 1 base and the J gene lost 5 bases, with 11 bases spanning the gap. CDR3 DNA: TGTGCCAGCAGCTTAGGAACGGCGGGGGAGACCCAGTACTTC. It codes for CASSLGTAGETQYF. Full variable domain (missing parts from reference TRBV7-7 and TRBJ2-5): GAGVSQSPRYKVTKRGQDVTLRCDPISSHATLYWYQQALGQGPEFLTYFNYEAQPDKSGLPSDRFSAERPEGSISTLTIQRTEQRDSAMYRCASSLGTAGETQYFGPGTRLLVL.

Remarks on this clone: A read error is possible here, since a much larger clone lies one base away. The V call is TRBV30, the J call TRBJ2-5; perhaps TRBD1 as D (6 bases). The J call may be in error: the DNA end matches TRBJ2-7 better. Germline CDR1 and CDR2: GTSNPN and SVGIG (reference sequence). The CDR3 has 12 residues. The CDR3 loop reads CAWSVQGYEQYF. Here the CDR3 DNA reads TGTGCCTGGAGTGTACAGGGCTACGAGCAGTACTTC.